The source of this T cell receptor (beta chain) is a study of control samples from healthy donors and cancer patients. The protocol was immunoSEQ multiplex PCR, while the TCRdb copy is restricted to in-frame clones and leaves out a portion. The sample lists more than 95,000 clones, about 83% seen once, with roughly 13% in the top ten. Trimming removed 7 bases at V and 8 bases at J, with 17 bases between. The CDR3 runs 13 residues. Germline V lookup: CDR1 LNHDA, CDR2 SQIVND (reference sequence). Sequencing was carried out using blood. V and J are TRBV19 and TRBJ1-2; D is unresolved. The receptor's source is a woman aged 45-65 years in good health. The CDR3 is CASMGFPRNGYTF. The DNA of the CDR3 is TGTGCCAGTATGGGGTTCCCGCGTAACGGCTACACCTTC.